Below, one T cell receptor (beta chain) is given with its context. What it binds is not known. This CDR3 contains 15 residues. Germline CDR1 reads DFQATT; CDR2 reads SNEGSKA (reference sequence). V gave up 4 bases and J gave up 0 bases; unmatched junction bases: 6. TCRdb reprocessed the reads via MiXCR and lists one record per CDR3 protein. Here the sample spans about 310,000 distinct CDR3 sequences, more than 20% being singletons. The data derive from a study of T cell repertoires in cytomegalovirus infection. Study-level background: Newly reported HLA-C-restricted and thoroughly characterized HLA-B-restricted CMV epitopes were employed. Matching HLA type and CMV infection were both indicated by public TCR beta signatures.

Study outcomes and limitations: The ex vivo response showed dominance by HLA-C-restricted CMV-specific TCR beta clonotypes. Of the TCR beta families, the public ones yielded a cumulative frequency that identified carriers of CMV plus the relevant HLA.

This specimen consisted of cultured PBMCs, obtained from culture after CMV antigen stimulation. This chain links TRBV20-1 with TRBJ1-5; 7 nucleotides line up with TRBD1. This receptor was identified in a human donor in good health (CMV status not recorded). Some clones in this sample may be carry-over from other donors' samples. The CDR3 nucleotides are TGCAGTGCTAACACCGGGACAGCTAGCAATCAGCCCCAGCATTTT. Translated, it gives CSANTGTASNQPQHF.